One and the same sample provided the 18 T cell receptor beta chains below, sequenced in a study of T-cell reconstitution after alpha-beta-depleted transplantation in children. It was with unique molecular identifiers that the TCRbeta library was prepared. Each CDR3 protein gets one entry after TCRdb re-called the PCR reads with MiXCR. Of a few hundred thousand distinct CDR3 sequences in the sample, roughly 27% were seen once. The sequenced sample was PBMCs, obtained before TCRalphabeta/CD19-depleted stem cell transplant. These receptors originate from a boy younger than two with Wiskott-Aldrich syndrome, due to receive a stem cell transplant.

In this sample, this clonotype turned up a few times. The CDR3: CASSVGASTDTQYF. The DNA of the CDR3 is TGTGCCAGCAGTGTCGGGGCGAGCACAGATACGCAGTATTTT. V is TRBV6-1 and J is TRBJ2-3; tentatively, D is TRBD1 or TRBD2 (5 bases each). V gave up 4 bases and J gave up 0 bases, with 8 bases separating them. The germline gives CDR1 MNHNS, CDR2 SASEGT. The CDR3 is 14 amino acids.

The sample holds a few counts of this clonotype. The V gene is TRBV2, the J gene TRBJ2-7; the D call may be TRBD1 or TRBD2 (5 bases each). The germline gives CDR1 SNHLY, CDR2 FYNNEI. V dropped 6 bases and J dropped 0 bases, with 12 bases sitting between them. This CDR3 contains 14 residues. DNA for the CDR3: TGTGCCAGCAGGGACCTGGGGACCTCCTACGAGCAGTACTTC. It encodes CASRDLGTSYEQYF.

The chain is built from TRBV4-1 and TRBJ1-6, with D hard to call. Trimming shortened V by 0 bases and J by 8 bases, and 14 bases separated the two germline ends. The CDR3 extends over 16 amino acids. CDR1 is MGHRA and CDR2 is YSYEKL in the germline V gene. Written as DNA, the CDR3 is TGCGCCAGCAGCCAAGATTCAGAGACGGTCTATTCACCCCTCCACTTT. It translates to CASSQDSETVYSPLHF.

This clonotype occurred a few times. This chain links TRBV19 with TRBJ2-1; 7 nucleotides match TRBD2. From germline, CDR1 is LNHDA and CDR2 SQIVND (reference sequence). This CDR3 has 15 residues. J was trimmed by 9 bases and V by 6 bases; bases with no gene match: 14. The CDR3 protein is CASSTLAGHVSEQFF. The CDR3, as DNA: TGTGCCAGTAGCACCTTAGCGGGCCACGTGAGTGAGCAGTTCTTC.

The chain is built from TRBV5-1 and TRBJ2-5, with D perhaps matching TRBD1 (6 bases). In germline, CDR1 is SGHRS, CDR2 YFSETQ. The CDR3 spans 15 residues. V lost 3 bases, J lost 1 base, and 13 bases lay in between. CDR3 region: CASSSAIQGQETQYF. DNA for the CDR3: TGCGCCAGCAGCTCGGCGATACAGGGCCAAGAGACCCAGTACTTC.

The chain uses TRBV5-1 and TRBJ2-5; D unclear. V lost 0 bases to trimming and J lost 4 bases, with 10 bases between them. Germline V gene data show CDR1 as SGHRS and CDR2 as YFSETQ. The CDR3 loop spans 14 amino acids. CDR3 residues: CASSLAGSRETQYF. DNA for the CDR3: TGCGCCAGCAGCTTGGCCGGATCTAGAGAGACCCAGTACTTC.

V usage is TRBV5-1 and J usage is TRBJ1-1, with a possible D match to TRBD1 (6 bases). The CDR3 is 14 amino acids. V lost 4 bases and J 2 bases, leaving 12 bases between the germline ends. Germline CDR1 reads SGHRS; CDR2 reads YFSETQ. As DNA, the CDR3 is TGCGCCAGCAGCGTGGCCAGGGGAAACACTGAAGCTTTCTTT. It is translated as CASSVARGNTEAFF.

This clonotype came up a few times. This chain links TRBV20-1 with TRBJ2-1; 7 nucleotides agree with TRBD2. With V trimmed by 0 bases and J by 4 bases, 6 bases remained unmatched. Germline CDR1 is DFQATT and CDR2 is SNEGSKA (reference sequence). The CDR3 length is 15 residues. The CDR3 sequence is CSARDRAGPYNEQFF. CDR3 in DNA: TGCAGTGCTAGAGATCGAGCGGGACCTTACAATGAGCAGTTCTTC.

This clonotype has more than one count but fewer than ten. V usage is TRBV5-1 and J usage is TRBJ2-7; 12 bases are shared with TRBD2. The CDR3 loop spans 14 amino acids. In germline, CDR1 is SGHRS, CDR2 YFSETQ. The V and J ends lost 7 bases and 4 bases, in that order; junction bases with no gene match: 6. CDR3 in DNA: TGCGCCAGCCAAACTAGCGGGAGGTCTTACGAGCAGTACTTC. Its protein is CASQTSGRSYEQYF.

This clonotype was seen a handful of times. The chain joins TRBV5-1 to TRBJ2-1; 15 bases agree with TRBD2. The CDR3 length is 17 residues. V lost 2 bases and J lost 3; bases outside the gene matches: 3. CDR1 and CDR2 from the germline V gene are SGHRS and YFSETQ. CDR3 bases: TGCGCCAGCAGCTTAGGACTAGCGGGAGGGCACTACAATGAGCAGTTCTTC. Its translation: CASSLGLAGGHYNEQFF.

The chain joins TRBV5-1 to TRBJ2-2, with 9 nucleotides matching TRBD1. The CDR3 contains 16 residues. Trimming cost V 0 bases and J 4 bases; bases outside gene matches: 4. Germline CDR1 is SGHRS and CDR2 is YFSETQ. The CDR3 nucleotides are TGCGCCAGCAGCTTGGCCGGGACAGGGAGCACCGGGGAGCTGTTTTTT. It encodes CASSLAGTGSTGELFF.

The chain combines TRBV4-2 with TRBJ2-5; TRBD2 matches at 7 bases. The CDR3 runs to 15 residues. The V segment lost 2 bases and the J segment 0 bases; nucleotides outside the gene matches: 3. Germline V gene sequence: CDR1 LGHNA, CDR2 YNFKEQ. The CDR3 is CASSQSGLDQETQYF. In DNA, the CDR3 is TGTGCCAGCAGCCAATCTGGACTAGACCAAGAGACCCAGTACTTC.

The chain has TRBV5-1 and TRBJ2-1, with 10 bases lining up with TRBD2. Germline trimming cut 1 base from V and 2 bases from J; bases unmatched to any gene: 15. The CDR3 runs to 20 residues. The V gene's germline CDR1 is SGHRS and CDR2 YFSETQ. CDR3 bases: TGCGCCAGCAGCTTGAGGGCTAGCGGGAGACCCCTTGTCGCCTACAATGAGCAGTTCTTC. It specifies CASSLRASGRPLVAYNEQFF.

The V gene is TRBV4-1, the J gene TRBJ1-1; 10 bases map to TRBD1. V shed 4 bases and J 1 base; nucleotides not matched to a gene: 6. The CDR3 runs to 16 residues. The germline V gene encodes CDR1 MGHRA and CDR2 YSYEKL. The CDR3 here is CASSRQGAWRNTEAFF. The CDR3 bases are TGCGCCAGCAGCCGACAGGGGGCTTGGAGGAACACTGAAGCTTTCTTT.

There are a few counts of this clonotype. This chain connects TRBV24-1 to TRBJ2-3; 7 nucleotides match TRBD1. The ends lost 4 bases at V and 5 bases at J; junction bases unmatched: 8. The CDR3 is made up of 15 amino acids. Per germline, CDR1 KGHDR and CDR2 SFDVKD. The CDR3 spells CATSEPQGKKDTQYF. The DNA for the CDR3 is TGTGCCACCAGTGAGCCACAGGGGAAGAAAGATACGCAGTATTTT.

This clonotype came up a few times. The chain links TRBV20-1 to TRBJ2-3; D is possibly TRBD2 (5 bases). This CDR3 spans 15 amino acids. Per the germline V gene, CDR1 is DFQATT and CDR2 is SNEGSKA (reference sequence). The V end lost 3 bases, the J end lost 2 bases, and 15 bases lay between the germline ends. The DNA for the CDR3 is TGCAGTGCTAGTAGGCCAGGAGGTTACACAGATACGCAGTATTTT. This codes for CSASRPGGYTDTQYF.

The J gene is TRBJ2-1, the V gene TRBV4-1, with D hard to call. Trimming stripped 0 bases from V and 6 bases from J, with 9 bases between. The CDR3 totals 14 residues. The germline V gene encodes CDR1 MGHRA and CDR2 YSYEKL. The CDR3 loop reads CASSQEKAFNEQFF. The CDR3 DNA reads TGCGCCAGCAGCCAAGAAAAAGCGTTCAATGAGCAGTTCTTC.

This clonotype appeared a few times. The gene calls are TRBV7-3 and TRBJ2-2; D call uncertain. The CDR3 is 13 residues long. V lost 4 bases to trimming and J lost 4 bases, with 7 bases between them. The germline CDR1 and CDR2 sequences are SGHTA and FQGTGA. CDR3 protein: CASSSQITGELFF. CDR3 nucleotide sequence: TGTGCCAGCAGCTCCCAGATCACCGGGGAGCTGTTTTTT.